What follows are 18 T cell receptor beta chains derived from one specimen sequenced in a study of T cell responses to AZD1222 COVID-19 vaccine (dated by TCRdb to the early 2020s). Libraries came from the immunoSEQ multiplex PCR assay. TCRdb holds this immuneACCESS table with in-frame rearrangements only. Some clones are missing; in checked studies, unresolved V genes explain under half, and the rest has no known cause. This sample comprises about 120,000 clones, almost 95% of them detected only once. 1.6% of the sample is taken by the ten largest. The sample's time point, from its label and the paper: about 28 days (+/-7) after the second vaccine dose. The sequenced sample was peripheral blood, obtained 28 days after the second AZD1222 dose. These receptors were collected from an adult who received the AZD1222 COVID-19 vaccine.

This chain uses TRBV5-4 with TRBJ1-2; D not certain. Germline V lookup: CDR1 SGHNT, CDR2 YYREEE (reference sequence). V lost 4 bases, J lost 6 bases, and 10 bases lay in between. This CDR3 is built from 12 residues. The CDR3, as DNA: TGTGCCAGCAGCGATACATATCATGGCTACACCTTC. The encoded protein is CASSDTYHGYTF.

This sequence joins TRBV6-4 and TRBJ2-3; 10 positions agree with TRBD1. The CDR3 totals 15 residues. V shed 2 bases, J shed 6 bases, and the junction held 5 bases outside the gene matches. Per the germline V gene, CDR1 is MRHNA and CDR2 is SNTAGT. This CDR3 is CASSDRDRGSDTQYF. In DNA, the CDR3 is TGTGCCAGCAGTGACCGGGACAGGGGATCCGATACGCAGTATTTT.

The rearrangement links TRBV2 to TRBJ1-1; unclear D gene. V lost 4 bases and J lost 5, with 14 bases in between. The CDR3 extends over 14 amino acids. Germline V gives CDR1 SNHLY, CDR2 FYNNEI. This CDR3 is CASSGRWIETEAFF. The CDR3, as DNA: TGTGCCAGCAGTGGTAGGTGGATAGAGACTGAAGCTTTCTTT.

The chain employs TRBV28 and TRBJ1-4, with 10 bases aligning to TRBD1. The CDR3 length is 15 residues. The germline V gene encodes CDR1 MDHEN and CDR2 SYDVKM. Germline trimming cut 10 bases from V and 4 bases from J; bases unmatched to any gene: 9. The CDR3 coding sequence is TGTGCCATCGGTGGACAGGGGGGGAGTAATGAAAAACTGTTTTTT. Amino acids: CAIGGQGGSNEKLFF.

This sequence joins TRBV19 and TRBJ2-4; 9 nucleotides align to TRBD1. The CDR3 totals 14 residues. V gave up 5 bases and J gave up 5 bases; unmatched junction bases: 4. From germline, CDR1 is LNHDA and CDR2 SQIVND (reference sequence). CDR3 in DNA: TGTGCCAGTAGTTCGAGGACAGGGGAAAACATTCAGTACTTC. Translated, it gives CASSSRTGENIQYF.

This clone has only a few counts. This chain connects TRBV28 to TRBJ2-7; 16 positions match TRBD2. Losses at the gene ends were 1 base for V and 4 bases for J; bases not matched to a gene: 16. The CDR3 loop spans 21 amino acids. CDR1 is MDHEN, CDR2 SYDVKM, per germline. The CDR3 is CASSLLGGLAGGIYNGYEQYF. The CDR3 bases are TGTGCCAGCAGTTTATTAGGGGGACTAGCGGGAGGGATTTACAACGGGTACGAGCAGTACTTC.

The gene calls are TRBV5-1 and TRBJ2-7; D is undetermined. Germline V gene sequence: CDR1 SGHRS, CDR2 YFSETQ. V lost 4 bases to trimming and J lost 0 bases, with 17 bases between them. This CDR3 region has 16 residues. CDR3: CASSRTASLSSYEQYF. The DNA for the CDR3 is TGCGCCAGCAGCCGGACGGCCTCACTATCCTCCTACGAGCAGTACTTC.

This CDR3 reads CASSPGLQGLNSNQPQHF. CDR3 nucleotide sequence: TGTGCCAGCAGCCCAGGCCTCCAGGGACTAAATAGCAATCAGCCCCAGCATTTT. The chain carries TRBV7-9 and TRBJ1-5; D possibly corresponds to TRBD1 (5 bases). Germline CDR1 SEHNR, CDR2 FQNEAQ (reference sequence). Between the trimmed V and J ends, which lost 5 bases and 0 bases, there was a span of 20 bases. The length of the CDR3 is 18 residues.

The chain joins TRBV5-1 to TRBJ2-7, with 9 bases lining up with TRBD2. Germline lookup yields CDR1 SGHRS and CDR2 YFSETQ. Losses at the gene ends were 3 bases for V and 6 bases for J; bases not matched to a gene: 16. The CDR3 contains 17 residues. In DNA form, the CDR3 reads TGCGCCAGCAGCTGGGGCGGAACCGGGACTAGCTCCCTCGAGCAGTACTTC. Protein sequence: CASSWGGTGTSSLEQYF.

The rearrangement links TRBV6-5 to TRBJ2-1; possibly TRBD2 for D (6 bases). With 6 bases removed from V and 9 bases from J, the gap between germline ends came to 18 bases. The germline gives CDR1 MNHEY, CDR2 SVGAGI. The CDR3 consists of 14 residues. CDR3 DNA sequence: TGTGCCAGCAGACCGCGACTAGGAGCAACTGAGCAGTTCTTC. This translates into CASRPRLGATEQFF.

This clone was observed once. The chain is built from TRBV7-9 and TRBJ2-1; D is uncertain. Trimming took 1 base from V and 8 from J, leaving 6 bases between them. CDR1 and CDR2 (germline): SEHNR, FQNEAQ (reference sequence). The CDR3 spans 12 residues. As DNA, the CDR3 is TGTGCCAGCAGCTTAGTGGGCTATGAGCAGTTCTTC. This sequence encodes CASSLVGYEQFF.

The rearrangement joins TRBV7-3 to TRBJ1-1; D unresolved. V was shortened by 4 bases and J by 1 base, with 7 bases between the two germline ends. CDR3 length: 13 residues. CDR1 SGHTA and CDR2 FQGTGA come from the germline V gene. CDR3 bases: TGTGCCAGCAGCTCAGGCCCGAACACTGAAGCTTTCTTT. It is translated as CASSSGPNTEAFF.

This clone was observed a few times. The J gene is TRBJ1-6, the V gene TRBV6-1; 8 bases agree with TRBD1. This CDR3 contains 16 residues. Trimming removed 2 bases from V and 7 bases from J; junction bases left unmatched: 7. Germline CDR1 reads MNHNS; CDR2 reads SASEGT. The CDR3 DNA reads TGTGCCAGCAGTGAAAGACCCGACAGGGGAAATTCACCCCTCCACTTT. Its protein is CASSERPDRGNSPLHF.

V and J are TRBV7-9 and TRBJ1-1; D is uncertain. The CDR3 is 16 residues long. V was cut by 6 bases and J by 3 bases, with 20 bases left in between. Germline lookup yields CDR1 SEHNR and CDR2 FQNEAQ (reference sequence). This chain's CDR3 is CASRPWTLVAYTEAFF. The CDR3 DNA is TGTGCCAGCAGGCCTTGGACCCTCGTGGCGTACACTGAAGCTTTCTTT.

The gene calls are TRBV28 and TRBJ1-1, with unresolved D. Germline V gene sequence: CDR1 MDHEN, CDR2 SYDVKM. The CDR3 has 15 residues. Between the trimmed V and J ends, which lost 5 bases and 0 bases, there was a span of 13 bases. CDR3 loop: CASSRAGDMNTEAFF. CDR3 sequence (DNA): TGTGCCAGCAGTAGGGCAGGTGATATGAACACTGAAGCTTTCTTT.

This clone was seen more than once but under ten times. The chain couples TRBV2 to TRBJ2-1, with 9 nucleotides matching TRBD2. V trimming: 8 bases; J trimming: 7 bases; junction bases outside the gene matches: 9. The CDR3 extends over 14 amino acids. Germline V lookup: CDR1 SNHLY, CDR2 FYNNEI. The CDR3 loop is CASHSSSGENEQFF. CDR3 nucleotide sequence: TGTGCCAGCCACTCCTCTAGCGGGGAGAATGAGCAGTTCTTC.

CDR3 loop: CASSSGQAPYEQYF. CDR3 nucleotides: TGTGCCAGCAGTTCGGGACAGGCGCCCTACGAGCAGTACTTC. The chain recombines TRBV27 with TRBJ2-7; 8 bases are shared with TRBD1. The CDR3 spans 14 residues. With 4 bases clipped from V and 2 bases from J, the junction kept 4 bases outside the gene matches. CDR1 MNHEY and CDR2 SMNVEV come from the germline V gene (reference sequence).

This chain joins TRBV5-1 and TRBJ2-3, with 12 bases identical to TRBD2. Germline loops: CDR1 SGHRS, CDR2 YFSETQ. The J segment lost 2 bases and the V segment lost 2 bases, leaving 3 bases of the junction unmatched. The length of the CDR3 is 16 residues. CDR3 protein: CASSLGLAGITDTQYF. In DNA form, the CDR3 reads TGCGCCAGCAGCTTAGGACTAGCGGGGATCACAGATACGCAGTATTTT.